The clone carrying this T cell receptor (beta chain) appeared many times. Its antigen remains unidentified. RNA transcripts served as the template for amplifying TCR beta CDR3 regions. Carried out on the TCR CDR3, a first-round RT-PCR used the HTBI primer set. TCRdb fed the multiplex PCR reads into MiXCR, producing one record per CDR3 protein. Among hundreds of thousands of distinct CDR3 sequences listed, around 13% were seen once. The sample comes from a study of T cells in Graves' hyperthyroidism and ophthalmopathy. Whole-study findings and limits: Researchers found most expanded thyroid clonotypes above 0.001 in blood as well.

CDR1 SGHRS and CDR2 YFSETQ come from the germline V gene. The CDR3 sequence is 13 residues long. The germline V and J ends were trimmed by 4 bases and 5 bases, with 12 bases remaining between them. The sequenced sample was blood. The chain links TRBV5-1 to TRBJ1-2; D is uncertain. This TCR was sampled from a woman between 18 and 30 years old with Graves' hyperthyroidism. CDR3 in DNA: TGCGCCAGCAGCATAGGACGGTCTTATGGCTACACCTTC. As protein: CASSIGRSYGYTF. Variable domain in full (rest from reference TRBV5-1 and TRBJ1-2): KAGVTQTPRYLIKTRGQQVTLSCSPISGHRSVSWYQQTPGQGLQFLFEYFSETQRNKGNFPGRFSGRQFSNSRSEMNVSTLELGDSALYLCASSIGRSYGYTFGSGTRLTVV.